Presented here are 11 T cell receptor beta chains from one specimen sequenced in a study of identical twins. TCRdb independently ran MiXCR on the 5' RACE reads; one entry per CDR3 protein. In the table there are hundreds of thousands of distinct CDR3 sequences, approximately 6.1% of which are singletons. Sequencing used naive T cells sorted from blood. Source of these receptors: a man between 18 and 29 years old in good health.

This clonotype was seen many times. The chain has TRBV5-1 and TRBJ1-2, with D unresolved. V was pared by 2 bases and J by 7 bases, with 9 bases between. In germline, CDR1 is SGHRS, CDR2 YFSETQ. The CDR3 has 12 amino acids. DNA of the CDR3: TGCGCCAGCAGCTTCTCTTCAGTTGGCTACACCTTC. It codes for CASSFSSVGYTF.

This clonotype was detected only a few times. The J gene is TRBJ1-4, the V gene TRBV18; D may be TRBD1 (5 bases). CDR1 and CDR2 (germline): KGHSH, LQKENI. Trimming shortened V by 8 bases and J by 5 bases, and 12 bases separated the two germline ends. CDR3 length equals 13 residues. The CDR3 DNA reads TGTGCCAGCAACCGGGACGGAAATGAAAAACTGTTTTTT. It codes for CASNRDGNEKLFF.

This clonotype appeared a few times. The gene calls are TRBV15 and TRBJ1-4, with TRBD1 matching 9 bases. The junction had 2 bases not matched to a gene; V was cut back by 4 bases and J by 2 bases. CDR1 LNHNV and CDR2 YYDKDF come from the germline V gene (reference sequence). The length of the CDR3 is 15 residues. The CDR3 loop reads CATSTGTGTNEKLFF. CDR3 sequence (DNA): TGTGCCACCAGCACGGGGACAGGGACTAATGAAAAACTGTTTTTT.

This clonotype was found a few times. The chain has TRBV5-5 and TRBJ2-2; 9 nucleotides agree with TRBD2. The CDR3 has 16 residues. V was clipped by 4 bases and J by 1 base; unmatched bases: 5. From germline, CDR1 is SGHKS and CDR2 YYEKEE (reference sequence). This CDR3 is CASSGMTSGNTGELFF. CDR3 in DNA: TGTGCCAGCAGCGGAATGACTAGCGGGAACACCGGGGAGCTGTTTTTT.

This clonotype was detected once. Possible read error: a much larger clone is one base away. Here the CDR3 omits its conserved ending phenylalanine or tryptophan, so a read error is the likely source. The chain links TRBV5-5 to TRBJ1-5; D uncertain. Between the trimmed V and J ends, which lost 0 bases and 5 bases, there was a span of 9 bases. This CDR3 comprises 14 residues. Germline lookup yields CDR1 SGHKS and CDR2 YYEKEE (reference sequence). CDR3 amino acids: CASSLEGWDQPQHS. The CDR3 bases are TGTGCCAGCAGCTTGGAAGGCTGGGATCAGCCCCAGCATTCT.

V gene TRBV20-1 combines with J gene TRBJ1-2; 10 positions agree with TRBD1. V lost 0 bases, J lost 3 bases, and 13 bases stayed unmatched. The CDR3 length is 18 residues. Germline CDR1 is DFQATT and CDR2 is SNEGSKA (reference sequence). The CDR3 DNA sequence: TGCAGTGCTAGAGATCGACAGGGGGCTTCGGAAAAGCACTATGGCTACACCTTC. Translated, it gives CSARDRQGASEKHYGYTF.

In this sample, this clonotype turned up many times. This chain uses TRBV6-4 with TRBJ2-1; no definite D call. The V end lost 3 bases, the J end lost 6 bases, and 15 bases lay between the germline ends. The CDR3 sequence is 15 residues long. Germline V gene lookup returns CDR1 MRHNA and CDR2 SNTAGT. The CDR3 reads CASSEGPPMSNEQFF. CDR3 in DNA: TGTGCCAGCAGTGAAGGCCCTCCTATGAGCAATGAGCAGTTCTTC.

This clonotype was recorded a few times. The rearrangement uses TRBV4-2 and TRBJ2-2; D call uncertain. The CDR3 has 16 residues. Trimming cost V 0 bases and J 3 bases, with 11 bases left between them. The germline CDR1 and CDR2 sequences are LGHNA and YNFKEQ. The CDR3 region is CASSQDLVGDTGELFF. The DNA of the CDR3 is TGTGCCAGCAGCCAAGATCTCGTTGGCGACACCGGGGAGCTGTTTTTT.

The chain is built from TRBV20-1 and TRBJ2-3; 7 nucleotides match TRBD1. Germline-derived CDR1 and CDR2 are DFQATT and SNEGSKA (reference sequence). Trimming removed 5 bases from V and 0 bases from J; junction bases left unmatched: 5. CDR3 length: 14 residues. CDR3 in amino acids: CSAGDRASTDTQYF. CDR3 DNA sequence: TGCAGTGCTGGGGACAGAGCTAGCACAGATACGCAGTATTTT.

This clonotype was counted only a few times. The chain carries TRBV6-5 and TRBJ1-4, with D possibly TRBD1 on 5 matching bases. CDR3 length: 16 residues. Germline lookup yields CDR1 MNHEY and CDR2 SVGAGI. The V end was cut by 3 bases, the J end by 7 bases, with 18 bases between. The CDR3 nucleotides are TGTGCCAGCAGTTATACGCGCGGGGCTGGATTTGAAAAACTGTTTTTT. Protein: CASSYTRGAGFEKLFF.

This clonotype was seen many times. The chain recombines TRBV20-1 with TRBJ1-5, with D perhaps matching TRBD1 (6 bases). The germline CDR1 and CDR2 sequences are DFQATT and SNEGSKA (reference sequence). V dropped 5 bases and J dropped 4 bases, with 15 bases sitting between them. The CDR3 has 14 residues. CDR3 nucleotides: TGCAGTGCTCATCCCGCGGGGGCTAATCAGCCCCAGCATTTT. Amino acids: CSAHPAGANQPQHF.